Presented here are 2 T cell receptor beta chains from one specimen sequenced in a study of cytomegalovirus exposure and HLA in healthy donors. PCR used 60 Vbeta primers and 13 Jbeta primers. Method: immunoSEQ multiplex PCR; TCRdb's copy keeps in-frame clones and lacks some. Of some 200,000 clones listed, 75% to 90% are singletons. The specimen sequenced was PBMCs. Receptors were obtained from a woman aged 45-59 years in good health and CMV-seropositive.

This sequence joins TRBV12-5 and TRBJ2-5; perhaps TRBD1 as D (5 bases). The CDR3 covers 13 residues. Trimming took 5 bases from V and 4 from J, leaving 11 bases between them. The germline V gene has CDR1 LGHNT and CDR2 FRNRAP. CDR3 nucleotides: TGTGCTAGTGGTCCAGGGAACGGAGAGACCCAGTACTTC. Its protein product is CASGPGNGETQYF.

The chain is built from TRBV18 and TRBJ2-3; TRBD1 agrees at 7 bases. CDR1 KGHSH and CDR2 LQKENI come from the germline V gene. With 3 bases clipped from V and 2 bases from J, the junction kept 11 bases outside the gene matches. The CDR3 runs 17 residues. Here the CDR3 reads CASSPDLWGQLTDTQYF. As DNA, the CDR3 is TGTGCCAGCTCACCGGACTTGTGGGGACAGCTCACAGATACGCAGTATTTT.